This TCR beta chain was identified in a study of T-cell memory formation after mild COVID-19. Background on the study: Largely donor-specific TCR clusters were found.

TCR alpha and TCR beta cDNA libraries carrying sample barcodes and UMIs were produced by 5'RACE using constant-segment primers. TCRdb recomputed calls from the 5' RACE reads with MiXCR, one row per CDR3 protein. The sample carries 150,000 to 200,000 distinct CDR3 sequences, 14% recorded once. Germline V gene data show CDR1 as SQVTM and CDR2 as ANQGSEA. The CDR3 covers 12 residues. Trimming took 7 bases from V and 1 from J, leaving 7 bases between them. The TCR sequence derives from an adult woman who had mild COVID-19 (a few samples of this study predate the infection). Cell type and time point are not known. The chain is built from TRBV29-1 and TRBJ2-2, with D hard to call. The sequencing input was PBMCs or a T cell subset sorted from them (not recorded which). The chain's CDR3 is CSGRGNTGELFF. The CDR3 DNA reads TGCAGCGGCCGCGGGAACACCGGGGAGCTGTTTTTT.